The clone carrying this T cell receptor beta chain was recorded at least ten times. The antigen is unknown. The CDR3 spans 14 residues. The germline V gene has CDR1 SGHTA and CDR2 FQGNSA. V lost 7 bases and J 10 bases, leaving 21 bases between the germline ends. The data belong to a study of T cell repertoires in cytomegalovirus infection. In the study overall: CMV infection together with matching HLA type was indicated by public TCR beta signatures.

Points from the study as a whole: The ex vivo response was dominated by HLA-C-restricted CMV-specific TCR beta clonotypes.

TCRdb redid the calling of the reads with MiXCR, one entry per CDR3 protein. This sample yields fewer than 250,000 distinct CDR3 sequences, of which 9% to 15% are seen a single time; 1.6% belongs to the top ten. The sample taken for sequencing was PBMCs. The V gene is TRBV7-2, the J gene TRBJ2-3, with D perhaps TRBD1 or TRBD2 (6 bases each). The receptor comes from a human donor in good health (CMV status not recorded). Some clones in this sample may be carry-over from other donors' samples. Written as DNA, the CDR3 is TGTGCCAGCACCACATGGGGGGCCGGGTCGGCGCAGTATTTT. The encoded protein is CASTTWGAGSAQYF. Together with reference TRBV7-2 and TRBJ2-3, the CDR3 gives the full variable domain: GAGVSQSPSNKVTEKGKDVELRCDPISGHTALYWYRQSLGQGLEFLIYFQGNSAPDKSGLPSDRFSAERTGGSVSTLTIQRTQQEDSAVYLCASTTWGAGSAQYFGPGTRLTVL.